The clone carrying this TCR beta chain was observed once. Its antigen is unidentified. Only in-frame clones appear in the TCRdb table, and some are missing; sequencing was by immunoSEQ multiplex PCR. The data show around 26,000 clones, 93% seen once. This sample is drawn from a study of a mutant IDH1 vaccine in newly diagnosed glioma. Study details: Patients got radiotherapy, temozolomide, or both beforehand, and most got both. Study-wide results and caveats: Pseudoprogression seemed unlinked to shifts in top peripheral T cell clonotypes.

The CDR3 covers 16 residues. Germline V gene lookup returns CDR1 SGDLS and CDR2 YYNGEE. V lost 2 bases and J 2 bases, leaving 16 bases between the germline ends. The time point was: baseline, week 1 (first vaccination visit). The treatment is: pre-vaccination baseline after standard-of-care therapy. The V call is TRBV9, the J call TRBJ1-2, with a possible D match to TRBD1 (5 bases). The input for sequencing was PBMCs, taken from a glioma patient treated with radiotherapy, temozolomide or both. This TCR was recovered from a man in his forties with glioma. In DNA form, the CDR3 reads TGTGCCAGCAGCGTGAGTTTGACAGACGCCAACTATGGCTACACCTTC. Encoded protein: CASSVSLTDANYGYTF.